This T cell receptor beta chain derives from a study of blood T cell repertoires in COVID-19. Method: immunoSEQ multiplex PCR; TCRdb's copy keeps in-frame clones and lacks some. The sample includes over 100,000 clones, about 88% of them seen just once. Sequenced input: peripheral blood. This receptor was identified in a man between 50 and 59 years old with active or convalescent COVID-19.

CDR3 DNA: TGCGCCAGCAGCCAAGAGACCGGCGACAGGGGTTCACCCCTCCACTTT. This gives the protein CASSQETGDRGSPLHF. The chain has TRBV4-3 and TRBJ1-6, with 8 bases lining up with TRBD1. Trimming took 0 bases from V and 9 from J; bases not matched to a gene: 7. Per the germline V gene, CDR1 is LGHNA and CDR2 is YSLEER. This CDR3 comprises 16 residues.